The 26 T cell receptor beta chains in this list originate from one sample, sequenced in a study of early T cells in non-severe SARS-CoV-2 infection. TCRdb re-derived calls from the 5' RACE reads in MiXCR, one entry per CDR3 protein. The sample includes about 50,000 distinct CDR3 sequences, roughly 12% of them seen just once. The starting material was whole blood, obtained at baseline. Receptors were obtained from an adult who was a healthcare worker with PCR-confirmed SARS-CoV-2 infection or an uninfected control (not recorded which).

This clonotype was observed a handful of times. The J gene is TRBJ1-1, the V gene TRBV7-3; tentative D call: TRBD1 (5 bases). V dropped 5 bases and J dropped 7 bases, with 14 bases sitting between them. CDR1 and CDR2 (germline): SGHTA, FQGTGA. The CDR3 runs to 13 residues. CDR3 in DNA: TGTGCCAGCAGCCCAAGGGTGGGGGATGAAGCTTTCTTT. Protein sequence: CASSPRVGDEAFF.

This clonotype was detected only a few times. This chain uses TRBV9 with TRBJ2-7; the D gene is possibly TRBD2 (6 bases). V was pared by 0 bases and J by 9 bases, with 16 bases between. The V gene's germline CDR1 is SGDLS and CDR2 YYNGEE. The CDR3 consists of 14 residues. CDR3 region: CASSVESQAGRQYF. The CDR3 bases are TGTGCCAGCAGCGTAGAATCGCAGGCGGGAAGGCAGTACTTC.

The chain combines TRBV4-3 with TRBJ2-3; 10 positions agree with TRBD2. CDR1 and CDR2 from the germline V gene are LGHNA and YSLEER. This CDR3 is 14 amino acids long. J gave up 12 bases and V 3 bases, and 9 bases lay outside the gene matches. The CDR3 loop reads CASSQGRLAGEQYF. The DNA for the CDR3 is TGCGCCAGCAGCCAGGGGAGACTAGCGGGTGAACAGTATTTT.

The chain links TRBV7-9 to TRBJ1-4; D unclear. There are 15 residues in the CDR3. Trimming removed 5 bases from V and 3 bases from J, with 13 bases in between. CDR1 and CDR2 from the germline V gene are SEHNR and FQNEAQ (reference sequence). The DNA for the CDR3 is TGTGCCAGCAGCCTGGCCAACTCACCTAATGAAAAACTGTTTTTT. It encodes CASSLANSPNEKLFF.

This chain connects TRBV7-9 to TRBJ1-2; weak D call: TRBD1 (5 bases). Germline assignment: CDR1 SEHNR and CDR2 FQNEAQ (reference sequence). The CDR3 runs to 13 residues. The V end was cut by 5 bases, the J end by 6 bases, with 13 bases between. The CDR3 DNA follows: TGTGCCAGCAGCCCCCGCAGGGAGGATGGCTACACCTTC. Its translation is CASSPRREDGYTF.

This clonotype showed up many times. The chain uses TRBV7-6 and TRBJ1-6; D is possibly TRBD1 (6 bases). The V end was cut by 5 bases, the J end by 7 bases, with 18 bases between. CDR3 length: 16 residues. In germline, CDR1 is SGHVS, CDR2 FNYEAQ. CDR3 protein: CASSPAAGARNSPLHF. CDR3 DNA sequence: TGTGCCAGCAGCCCCGCGGCGGGGGCGAGGAATTCACCCCTCCACTTT.

This chain uses TRBV12-3 or TRBV12-4 with TRBJ2-1, with a possible D match to TRBD2 (5 bases). Trimming removed 5 bases from V and 9 bases from J, with 11 bases in between. This CDR3 contains 12 residues. The CDR3 spells CASSGPAGEQFF. CDR3 sequence (DNA): TGTGCCAGCAGTGGACCTGCGGGTGAGCAGTTCTTC.

This clonotype has a count of ten or more. The chain uses TRBV7-2 and TRBJ1-6; D might be TRBD1 (5 bases). Germline V gene lookup returns CDR1 SGHTA and CDR2 FQGNSA. The CDR3 covers 16 residues. V was clipped by 1 base and J by 5 bases, with 12 bases between them. The CDR3 DNA reads TGTGCCAGCAGCTTAGGGGGGGACCCAGATAATTCACCCCTCCACTTT. Its protein product is CASSLGGDPDNSPLHF.

This clonotype was counted a few times. J is TRBJ2-7 and V is TRBV29-1; a weak D match, TRBD1 (6 bases). Germline assignment: CDR1 SQVTM and CDR2 ANQGSEA. This CDR3 contains 13 residues. Trimming removed 3 bases at V and 1 base at J, with 10 bases between. The CDR3 loop is CSVDQGTSYEQYF. The CDR3 DNA sequence: TGCAGCGTTGATCAGGGGACGTCCTACGAGCAGTACTTC.

V usage is TRBV11-2 and J usage is TRBJ2-7; D not resolved. Trimming stripped 1 base from V and 0 bases from J, with 7 bases between. CDR3 size: 14 residues. CDR1 and CDR2 from the germline V gene are SGHAT and FQNNGV. This CDR3 reads CASSLVASSYEQYF. The CDR3 DNA follows: TGTGCCAGCAGCTTAGTCGCGTCCTCCTACGAGCAGTACTTC.

V usage is TRBV11-2 and J usage is TRBJ2-7, with D hard to call. The V gene lost 2 bases and the J gene lost 4 bases, with 15 bases spanning the gap. CDR1 and CDR2 (germline): SGHAT, FQNNGV. This CDR3 contains 15 residues. CDR3 loop: CASSLFTDGIYEQYF. The CDR3 DNA follows: TGTGCCAGCAGCTTATTTACAGACGGAATTTACGAGCAGTACTTC.

This clonotype was counted many times. The chain employs TRBV5-4 and TRBJ2-6, with 7 positions matching TRBD1. Germline assignment: CDR1 SGHNT and CDR2 YYREEE (reference sequence). There are 15 residues in the CDR3. Trimming took 2 bases from V and 4 from J; bases not matched to a gene: 3. The CDR3, as DNA: TGTGCCAGCAGCTTCGGGACAGAGGGGGCCAACGTCCTGACTTTC. This gives the protein CASSFGTEGANVLTF.

The V gene is TRBV6-5, the J gene TRBJ2-3; no definite D call. CDR3 length equals 13 residues. The germline CDR1 and CDR2 sequences are MNHEY and SVGAGI. V lost 7 bases, J lost 5 bases, and 13 bases lay in between. As DNA, the CDR3 is TGTGCCAGCATGTTGGGGTTTGGAGATACGCAGTATTTT. It is translated as CASMLGFGDTQYF.

The sample holds a few counts of this clonotype. The chain combines TRBV3-1 with TRBJ1-6; D not resolved. This CDR3 contains 16 residues. CDR1 and CDR2 (germline): LGHDT, YNNKEL (reference sequence). The ends were cut back, 1 base at V and 4 bases at J, with 11 bases in the middle. The CDR3 here is CASSQGSGSYNSPLHF. The CDR3 bases are TGTGCCAGCAGCCAAGGATCGGGGTCGTATAATTCACCCCTCCACTTT. Full variable domain (remainder filled in from reference TRBV3-1 and TRBJ1-6): DTAVSQTPKYLVTQMGNDKSIKCEQNLGHDTMYWYKQDSKKFLKIMFSYNNKELIINETVPNRFSPKSPDKAHLNLHINSLELGDSAVYFCASSQGSGSYNSPLHFGNGTRLTVT.

This clonotype came up many times. The gene calls are TRBV18 and TRBJ2-1; possible D gene TRBD2, 5 bases. Germline V gene sequence: CDR1 KGHSH, CDR2 LQKENI. Deletions cut 3 bases from V and 8 bases from J, with 8 bases between. The CDR3 extends over 12 amino acids. This chain's CDR3 is CASSPRGDEQFF. The CDR3 DNA sequence: TGTGCCAGCTCACCCCGGGGAGATGAGCAGTTCTTC.

This clonotype was seen a few times. The J gene is TRBJ2-1, the V gene TRBV25-1; no clear D gene. Trimming left V 5 bases short and J 4 bases short, with 15 bases between. This CDR3 spans 15 amino acids. Germline V gives CDR1 MGHDK, CDR2 SYGVNS. The CDR3 region has the DNA TGTGCCAGCAGTCACCCCAGGTCACCTTACAATGAGCAGTTCTTC. Translated, it gives CASSHPRSPYNEQFF.

About this clonotype itself: Relative to the germline gene, one junction end is altered; a read error may explain this. The J gene is TRBJ2-7, the V gene TRBV11-2; tentatively, D is TRBD1 (6 bases). The CDR3 covers 13 residues. CDR1 is SGHAT and CDR2 is FQNNGV in the germline V gene. The CDR3 DNA reads as TGTGCCAGCAGTCTACAGGGTACCAACGAGCAGCACTTC. Its translation: CASSLQGTNEQHF.

This clonotype qualifies as medium-sized. The V call is TRBV12-3 or TRBV12-4, the J call TRBJ2-7, with 7 nucleotides matching TRBD1. V shed 3 bases and J 3 bases; nucleotides not matched to a gene: 8. The CDR3 is 15 amino acids. The CDR3 sequence is CASSFVGTAYYEQYF. The CDR3 nucleotides are TGTGCCAGCAGTTTCGTAGGGACAGCTTACTACGAGCAGTACTTC.

There are a few counts of this clonotype. CDR3 protein: CASSARLAGGNEQFF. The CDR3 DNA reads TGTGCCAGCAGCGCCAGACTAGCGGGAGGCAATGAGCAGTTCTTC. The chain employs TRBV9 and TRBJ2-1; the match to TRBD2 covers 13 bases. The ends lost 3 bases at V and 6 bases at J; junction bases unmatched: 3. The CDR3 extends over 15 amino acids. Germline V gene sequence: CDR1 SGDLS, CDR2 YYNGEE.

This sequence joins TRBV28 and TRBJ1-1; the D is unclear. The V gene's germline CDR1 is MDHEN and CDR2 SYDVKM. Deletions cut 3 bases from V and 5 bases from J, with 10 bases between. CDR3 size: 13 residues. CDR3 bases: TGTGCCAGCAGTTTTGGACCTGGAACTGAAGCTTTCTTT. It specifies CASSFGPGTEAFF.

The V gene is TRBV6-1, the J gene TRBJ1-5; TRBD1 is a possible D gene (6 bases). The CDR3 sequence is 16 residues long. From germline, CDR1 is MNHNS and CDR2 SASEGT. Trimming left V 4 bases short and J 2 bases short, with 15 bases between. The CDR3 spells CASSAPIAGGNQPQHF. The CDR3 nucleotides read TGTGCCAGCAGTGCCCCCATCGCAGGGGGCAATCAGCCCCAGCATTTT.

This clonotype has only a few counts. The V call is TRBV19, the J call TRBJ2-7; no firm D call. This CDR3 has 15 residues. Trimming removed 4 bases from V and 1 base from J, with 14 bases in between. Germline V gene lookup returns CDR1 LNHDA and CDR2 SQIVND (reference sequence). The CDR3 sequence: CASSTVAHKSYEQYF. Here the CDR3 DNA reads TGTGCCAGTAGTACGGTCGCGCACAAATCCTACGAGCAGTACTTC. Based on the CDR3 plus reference TRBV19 and TRBJ2-7, the full variable domain is DGGITQSPKYLFRKEGQNVTLSCEQNLNHDAMYWYRQDPGQGLRLIYYSQIVNDFQKGDIAEGYSVSREKKESFPLTVTSAQKNPTAFYLCASSTVAHKSYEQYFGPGTRLTVT.

In its sample, this clonotype was seen many times. This chain uses TRBV5-6 with TRBJ1-5; tentative D call: TRBD1 (6 bases). This CDR3 has 14 residues. Germline CDR1 SGHDT, CDR2 YYEEEE. Between the trimmed V and J ends, which lost 4 bases and 2 bases, there was a span of 10 bases. CDR3 loop: CASSRRGGNQPQHF. CDR3 coding DNA: TGTGCCAGCAGCCGTAGGGGGGGCAATCAGCCCCAGCATTTT.

The V gene is TRBV7-9, the J gene TRBJ1-1; TRBD1 aligns across 8 bases. Per the germline V gene, CDR1 is SEHNR and CDR2 is FQNEAQ (reference sequence). V shed 5 bases, J shed 3 bases, and the junction held 2 bases outside the gene matches. The CDR3 length is 13 residues. The CDR3 region is CASSIQGDTEAFF. The CDR3 region has the DNA TGTGCCAGCAGCATACAGGGGGACACTGAAGCTTTCTTT.

The V and J genes are TRBV7-2 and TRBJ2-6; the D gene is possibly TRBD2 (5 bases). V dropped 1 base and J dropped 2 bases, with 9 bases sitting between them. The CDR3 has 16 residues. Germline values: CDR1 SGHTA, CDR2 FQGNSA. CDR3: CASSLVAGAGANVLTF. Here the CDR3 DNA reads TGTGCCAGCAGCTTAGTGGCGGGTGCTGGGGCCAACGTCCTGACTTTC.

In its sample, this clonotype was seen a few times. The chain is built from TRBV20-1 and TRBJ2-3; D not certain. This CDR3 contains 11 residues. In germline, CDR1 is DFQATT, CDR2 SNEGSKA (reference sequence). Trimming cost V 0 bases and J 2 bases, with 0 bases left between them. Written as DNA, the CDR3 is TGCAGTGCTAGAGACACAGATACGCAGTATTTT. Encoded protein: CSARDTDTQYF.